A single sample is the source of the 22 T cell receptor beta chains below, sequenced in a study of control samples from healthy donors and cancer patients. The table came from immunoSEQ multiplex PCR; TCRdb's copy has only in-frame clones and leaves some out. The data hold approximately 170,000 clones, with 92% observed a single time. Sample: blood. The receptors come from a woman in her 30s in good health.

This clone was seen a single time. This chain connects TRBV6-5 to TRBJ1-1; possibly TRBD1 for D (6 bases). V was trimmed by 7 bases and J by 2 bases, leaving 11 bases between them. The length of the CDR3 is 13 residues. The germline V gene has CDR1 MNHEY and CDR2 SVGAGI. The CDR3: CASTPGVNTEAFF. The CDR3 DNA follows: TGTGCCAGCACCCCAGGGGTCAACACTGAAGCTTTCTTT.

This clone has only one observation. This chain links TRBV7-3 with TRBJ2-5; perhaps TRBD1 as D (5 bases). This CDR3 comprises 16 residues. CDR1 and CDR2 (germline): SGHTA, FQGTGA. V lost 9 bases, J lost 2 bases, and 22 bases lay in between. CDR3 DNA: TGTGCCAGTCCCTGGGGCGGTACTATCGAACAAGAGACCCAGTACTTC. As protein: CASPWGGTIEQETQYF.

With respect to this clone: The same CDR3 also results from other DNA sequences found in this sample. The chain carries TRBV9 and TRBJ2-2, with a weak D call TRBD2 (5 bases). CDR3 size: 16 residues. The germline V gene encodes CDR1 SGDLS and CDR2 YYNGEE. V was cut by 3 bases and J by 6 bases, with 18 bases left in between. In nucleotides, the CDR3 is TGTGCCAGCAGCGCCGAACCCGGACTCGAGGCCGGGGAGCTGTTTTTT. This sequence encodes CASSAEPGLEAGELFF.

V and J are TRBV5-1 and TRBJ1-5, with D unclear. Trimming pared 0 bases from V and 5 bases from J, leaving 6 bases between. Germline assignment: CDR1 SGHRS and CDR2 YFSETQ. This CDR3 has 13 amino acids. This chain's CDR3 is CASSLEADQPQHF. For the CDR3, the DNA is TGCGCCAGCAGCTTGGAAGCGGATCAGCCCCAGCATTTT.

This chain connects TRBV4-2 to TRBJ1-3; TRBD1 matches 8 bases. This CDR3 has 17 residues. Germline V gene sequence: CDR1 LGHNA, CDR2 YNFKEQ. The trim removed 0 bases at V and 2 bases at J, leaving 6 bases unmatched. The chain's CDR3 is CASSQEGPQGAGNTIYF. The DNA for the CDR3 is TGTGCCAGCAGCCAAGAAGGTCCACAGGGGGCTGGAAACACCATATATTTT.

The chain combines TRBV5-1 with TRBJ2-2; D not certain. Germline V gives CDR1 SGHRS, CDR2 YFSETQ. The CDR3 extends over 16 amino acids. V was cut by 4 bases and J by 2 bases, with 15 bases left in between. CDR3 protein: CASSPLGLVNTGELFF. The DNA for the CDR3 is TGCGCCAGCAGCCCCTTAGGGCTCGTTAACACCGGGGAGCTGTTTTTT.

V usage is TRBV11-2 and J usage is TRBJ2-1; 10 bases map to TRBD2. Unmatched junction bases numbered 10, after V lost 5 bases and J lost 6 bases. CDR1 is SGHAT and CDR2 is FQNNGV in the germline V gene. The CDR3 is 16 amino acids. The chain's CDR3 is CASSPSLAGVSNEQFF. The CDR3 DNA sequence: TGTGCCAGCAGCCCGTCTCTAGCGGGAGTGAGCAATGAGCAGTTCTTC.

The chain employs TRBV18 and TRBJ1-5; D remains unclear. CDR1 and CDR2 from the germline V gene are KGHSH and LQKENI. Trimming pared 2 bases from V and 2 bases from J, leaving 7 bases between. This CDR3 spans 14 amino acids. CDR3: CASSPNSRNQPQHF. CDR3 sequence (DNA): TGTGCCAGCTCACCAAATTCTCGCAATCAGCCCCAGCATTTT.

The rearrangement joins TRBV7-4 to TRBJ1-2, with 7 bases matching TRBD1. V dropped 4 bases and J dropped 3; count of bases not matched to a gene: 11. Germline V gene data show CDR1 as SGHVT and CDR2 as SQSDAQ. The length of the CDR3 is 16 residues. DNA of the CDR3: TGTGCCAGCAGCTCCCCTCCAGGACAGGCGCACTATGGCTACACCTTC. Amino acids: CASSSPPGQAHYGYTF.

The chain has TRBV5-6 and TRBJ1-5; D ambiguous. The CDR3 has 12 amino acids. From germline, CDR1 is SGHDT and CDR2 YYEEEE. Trimming shortened V by 4 bases and J by 7 bases, and 9 bases separated the two germline ends. The CDR3 region has the DNA TGTGCCAGCAGCAAATCAAGGCAGCCCCAGCATTTT. Amino acids: CASSKSRQPQHF.

This chain links TRBV27 with TRBJ2-1; 15 nucleotides agree with TRBD2. Per the germline V gene, CDR1 is MNHEY and CDR2 is SMNVEV (reference sequence). Trimming took 5 bases from V and 8 from J; bases not matched to a gene: 7. This CDR3 spans 16 amino acids. The CDR3 here is CASSTQGLAGGYEQFF. In nucleotides, the CDR3 is TGTGCCAGCAGTACCCAGGGACTAGCGGGAGGTTATGAGCAGTTCTTC.

The V call is TRBV7-2, the J call TRBJ2-7; TRBD2 agrees at 10 bases. V lost 5 bases to trimming and J lost 0 bases; unmatched junction nucleotides: 10. In germline, CDR1 is SGHTA, CDR2 FQGNSA. The CDR3 runs to 17 residues. The CDR3 DNA sequence: TGTGCCAGCAGCCTACTTTTTCCTAGCGGGAGCTCCTACGAGCAGTACTTC. Translation gives CASSLLFPSGSSYEQYF.

The chain employs TRBV3-1 (or the pseudogene TRBV3-2) and TRBJ2-1; 8 bases are a match to TRBD1. The CDR3 loop spans 14 amino acids. CDR1 is LGHDT, CDR2 YNNKEL, per germline (reference sequence). Trimming took 4 bases from V and 7 from J; bases not matched to a gene: 6. The chain's CDR3 is CASSPTGDGNEQFF. The CDR3 DNA sequence: TGTGCCAGCAGCCCGACAGGGGATGGGAATGAGCAGTTCTTC.

The chain couples TRBV6-5 to TRBJ1-6, with unresolved D. This CDR3 region has 13 residues. The V end was cut by 2 bases, the J end by 11 bases, with 10 bases between. Germline CDR1 and CDR2: MNHEY and SVGAGI. CDR3 loop: CASSYAVVAPLHF. DNA of the CDR3: TGTGCCAGCAGTTACGCTGTGGTGGCACCCCTCCACTTT.

This clone showed up just once. Other DNA sequences within the sample encode an identical CDR3. The chain joins TRBV28 to TRBJ2-7; D is ambiguous. The CDR3 length is 10 residues. CDR1 and CDR2 from the germline V gene are MDHEN and SYDVKM. V was trimmed by 6 bases and J by 3 bases, leaving 3 bases between them. This CDR3 reads CASSGYEQYF. CDR3 DNA sequence: TGTGCCAGCAGCGGCTACGAGCAGTACTTC.

The chain is built from TRBV3-1 (or the pseudogene TRBV3-2) and TRBJ1-1; D is unresolved. V lost 4 bases, J lost 10 bases, and 16 bases lay in between. The germline gives CDR1 LGHDT, CDR2 YNNKEL (reference sequence). This CDR3 is 13 amino acids long. CDR3 coding DNA: TGTGCCAGCAGCCCCGGGCCCCAAGGTAGAGCTTTCTTT. This gives the protein CASSPGPQGRAFF.

The chain links TRBV28 to TRBJ2-7; D not certain. Germline CDR1 reads MDHEN; CDR2 reads SYDVKM. This CDR3 has 11 amino acids. V was cut by 8 bases and J by 2 bases, with 7 bases left in between. The CDR3 region is CASSVAYEQYF. The CDR3 region has the DNA TGTGCCAGCTCCGTAGCCTACGAGCAGTACTTC.

V gene TRBV5-6 combines with J gene TRBJ2-1; 9 bases align to TRBD1. In germline, CDR1 is SGHDT, CDR2 YYEEEE. V lost 6 bases, J lost 6 bases, and 10 bases stayed unmatched. This CDR3 is built from 15 residues. In DNA, the CDR3 is TGTGCCAGCAAACTACAGGGGGCGCAGGGCAATGAGCAGTTCTTC. Translated, it gives CASKLQGAQGNEQFF.

V gene TRBV6-2 or TRBV6-3 combines with J gene TRBJ1-6, with D tentatively TRBD1 (6 bases). The V end lost 5 bases, the J end lost 8 bases, and 16 bases lay between the germline ends. The germline CDR1 and CDR2 sequences are MNHEY and SVGEGT. The CDR3 is 15 residues long. CDR3 residues: CASSLLPGGDSPLHF. The CDR3 DNA reads TGTGCCAGCAGTCTCCTGCCGGGGGGCGATTCACCCCTCCACTTT.

The chain is built from TRBV2 and TRBJ2-7; D not resolved. The germline V and J ends were trimmed by 6 bases and 1 base, with 19 bases remaining between them. The germline V gene encodes CDR1 SNHLY and CDR2 FYNNEI. This CDR3 spans 16 amino acids. This CDR3 is CASSAWVGSSSYEQYF. CDR3 DNA: TGTGCCAGCAGCGCTTGGGTGGGGTCCAGTTCCTACGAGCAGTACTTC. Complete variable domain (other parts from reference TRBV2 and TRBJ2-7): EPEVTQTPSHQVTQMGQEVILRCVPISNHLYFYWYRQILGQKVEFLVSFYNNEISEKSEIFDDQFSVERPDGSNFTLKIRSTKLEDSAMYFCASSAWVGSSSYEQYFGPGTRLTVT.

The chain couples TRBV9 to TRBJ2-5, with D unclear. Germline-derived CDR1 and CDR2 are SGDLS and YYNGEE. The CDR3 extends over 12 amino acids. Trimming took 0 bases from V and 4 from J, leaving 4 bases between them. The CDR3 loop is CASSVAGETQYF. The CDR3 DNA follows: TGTGCCAGCAGCGTAGCTGGAGAGACCCAGTACTTC.

This rearrangement joins TRBV30 to TRBJ1-6, with D possibly TRBD1 on 5 matching bases. The CDR3 loop spans 14 amino acids. Germline-derived CDR1 and CDR2 are GTSNPN and SVGIG (reference sequence). Trimming shortened V by 4 bases and J by 9 bases, and 16 bases separated the two germline ends. The CDR3 here is CAWIPGGGTSPLHF. The CDR3 nucleotides are TGTGCCTGGATACCGGGGGGGGGTACTTCACCCCTCCACTTT.